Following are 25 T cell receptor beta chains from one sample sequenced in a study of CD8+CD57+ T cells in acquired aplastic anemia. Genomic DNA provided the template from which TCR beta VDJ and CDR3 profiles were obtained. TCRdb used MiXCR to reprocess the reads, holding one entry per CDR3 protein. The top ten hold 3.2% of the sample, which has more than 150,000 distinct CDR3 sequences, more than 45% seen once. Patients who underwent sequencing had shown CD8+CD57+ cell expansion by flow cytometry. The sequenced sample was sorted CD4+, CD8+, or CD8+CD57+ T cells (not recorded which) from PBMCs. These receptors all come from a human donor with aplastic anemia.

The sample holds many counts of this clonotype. The CDR3 DNA reads TGCAGTGCTCCGGAGCGGGGCTATGGCTACACCTTC. It encodes CSAPERGYGYTF. This chain joins TRBV20-1 and TRBJ1-2; no reliable D call. This CDR3 region has 12 residues. V was pared by 5 bases and J by 4 bases, with 11 bases between. Germline loops: CDR1 DFQATT, CDR2 SNEGSKA (reference sequence).

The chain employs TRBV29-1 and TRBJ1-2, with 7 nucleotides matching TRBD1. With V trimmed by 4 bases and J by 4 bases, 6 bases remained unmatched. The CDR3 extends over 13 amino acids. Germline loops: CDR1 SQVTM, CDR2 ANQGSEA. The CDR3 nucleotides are TGCAGCGTTGCAGGACAGGCCATCTATGGCTACACCTTC. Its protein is CSVAGQAIYGYTF.

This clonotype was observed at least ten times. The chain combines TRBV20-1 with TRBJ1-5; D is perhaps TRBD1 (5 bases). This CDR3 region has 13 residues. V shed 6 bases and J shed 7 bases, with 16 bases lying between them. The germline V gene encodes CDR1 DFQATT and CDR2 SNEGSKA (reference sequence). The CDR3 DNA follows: TGCAGTGCCTCAGGGTTGGGGAGGCAGCCCCAGCATTTT. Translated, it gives CSASGLGRQPQHF.

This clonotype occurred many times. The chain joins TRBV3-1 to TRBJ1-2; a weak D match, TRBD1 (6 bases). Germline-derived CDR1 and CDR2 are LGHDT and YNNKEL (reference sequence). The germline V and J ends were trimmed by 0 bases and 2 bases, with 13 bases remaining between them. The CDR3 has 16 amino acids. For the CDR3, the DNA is TGTGCCAGCAGCCAAGATCCAGGGGCCCTGAACTATGGCTACACCTTC. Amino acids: CASSQDPGALNYGYTF.

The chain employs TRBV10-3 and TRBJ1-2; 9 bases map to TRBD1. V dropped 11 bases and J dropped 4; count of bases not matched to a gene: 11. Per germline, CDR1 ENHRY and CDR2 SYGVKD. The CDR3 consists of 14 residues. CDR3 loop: CAVTGGSSSYGYTF. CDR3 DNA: TGTGCCGTCACAGGGGGCAGTTCCAGCTATGGCTACACCTTC.

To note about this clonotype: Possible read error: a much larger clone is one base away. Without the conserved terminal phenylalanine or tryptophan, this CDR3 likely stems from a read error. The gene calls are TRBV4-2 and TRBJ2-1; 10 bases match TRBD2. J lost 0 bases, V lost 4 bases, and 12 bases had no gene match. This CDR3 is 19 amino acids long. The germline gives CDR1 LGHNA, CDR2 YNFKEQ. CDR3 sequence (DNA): TGTGCCAGCAGCCGTCGTGGGAGCGGGGGGGCGCTCTCCTACAATGAGCAGTTCCTC. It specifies CASSRRGSGGALSYNEQFL.

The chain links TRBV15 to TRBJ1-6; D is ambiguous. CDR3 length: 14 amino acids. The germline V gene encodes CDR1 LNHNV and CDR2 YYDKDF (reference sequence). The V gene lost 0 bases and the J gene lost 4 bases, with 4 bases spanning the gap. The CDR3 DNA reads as TGTGCCACCAGCAGAGAGGGATATAATTCACCCCTCCACTTT. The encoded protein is CATSREGYNSPLHF.

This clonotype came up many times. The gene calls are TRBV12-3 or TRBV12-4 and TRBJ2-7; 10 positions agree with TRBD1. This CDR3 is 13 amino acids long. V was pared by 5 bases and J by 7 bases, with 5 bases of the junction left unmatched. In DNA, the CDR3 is TGTGCCAGCAGTCCGGGACAGGGGAGGGAGCAGTACTTC. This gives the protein CASSPGQGREQYF.

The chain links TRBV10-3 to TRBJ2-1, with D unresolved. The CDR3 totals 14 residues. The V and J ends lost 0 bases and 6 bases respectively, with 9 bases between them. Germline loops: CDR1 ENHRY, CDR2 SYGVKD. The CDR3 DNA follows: TGTGCCATCAGTGAGTCCAGCCTATCCAATGAGCAGTTCTTC. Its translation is CAISESSLSNEQFF.

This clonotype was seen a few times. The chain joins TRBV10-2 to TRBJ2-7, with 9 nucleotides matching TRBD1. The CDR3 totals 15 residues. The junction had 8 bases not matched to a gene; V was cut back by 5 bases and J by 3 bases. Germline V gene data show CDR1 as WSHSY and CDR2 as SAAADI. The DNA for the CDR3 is TGCGCCAGCAGTTACTCGCGGACAGGGGTCTACGAGCAGTACTTC. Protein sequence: CASSYSRTGVYEQYF.

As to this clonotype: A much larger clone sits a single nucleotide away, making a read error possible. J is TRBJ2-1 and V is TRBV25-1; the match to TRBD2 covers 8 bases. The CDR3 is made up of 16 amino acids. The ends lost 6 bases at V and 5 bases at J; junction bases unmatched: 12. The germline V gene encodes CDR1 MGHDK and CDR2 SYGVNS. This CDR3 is CASSLTTGLGHNEQFF. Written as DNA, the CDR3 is TGTGCCAGCAGCTTGACAACGGGACTAGGTCACAATGAGCAGTTCTTC.

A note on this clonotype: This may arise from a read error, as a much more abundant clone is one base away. The CDR3, as DNA: TGTGCCAGCGGTGAAACCCCAACAGGGGCTGGGGCCAACGTCCTGACTTTC. This codes for CASGETPTGAGANVLTF. The V and J genes are TRBV6-1 and TRBJ2-6; 7 nucleotides agree with TRBD1. The CDR3 is 17 amino acids. From germline, CDR1 is MNHNS and CDR2 SASEGT.

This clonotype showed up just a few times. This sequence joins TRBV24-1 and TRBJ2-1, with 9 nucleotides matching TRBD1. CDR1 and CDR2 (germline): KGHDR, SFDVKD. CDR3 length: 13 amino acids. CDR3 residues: CAPTGTGTNEQFF. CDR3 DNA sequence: TGTGCTCCGACCGGGACAGGGACCAATGAGCAGTTCTTC.

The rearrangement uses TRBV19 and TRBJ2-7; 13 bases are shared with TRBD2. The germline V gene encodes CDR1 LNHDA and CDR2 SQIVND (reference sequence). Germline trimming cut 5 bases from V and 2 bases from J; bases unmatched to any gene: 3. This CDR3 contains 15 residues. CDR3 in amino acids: CASSRGTSGAYEQYF. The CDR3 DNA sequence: TGTGCCAGTAGTCGCGGGACTAGCGGGGCCTACGAGCAGTACTTC.

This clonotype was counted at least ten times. The CDR3 spells CASSPSTGAETQYF. The DNA of the CDR3 is TGTGCCAGCAGCCCCTCGACAGGGGCAGAGACCCAGTACTTC. The chain couples TRBV13 to TRBJ2-5; 8 bases align to TRBD1. The CDR3 consists of 14 residues. V lost 5 bases, J lost 4 bases, and 6 bases stayed unmatched. Germline V gene sequence: CDR1 PRHDT, CDR2 FYEKMQ (reference sequence).

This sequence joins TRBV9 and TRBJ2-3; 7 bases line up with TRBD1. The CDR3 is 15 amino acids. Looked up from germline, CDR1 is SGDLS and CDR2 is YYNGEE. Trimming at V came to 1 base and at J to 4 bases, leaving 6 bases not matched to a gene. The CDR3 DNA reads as TGTGCCAGCAGCGTATTTGATCAGGGGGCAGATACGCAGTATTTT. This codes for CASSVFDQGADTQYF. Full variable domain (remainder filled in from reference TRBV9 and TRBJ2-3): DSGVTQTPKHLITATGQRVTLRCSPRSGDLSVYWYQQSLDQGLQFLIQYYNGEERAKGNILERFSAQQFPDLHSELNLSSLELGDSALYFCASSVFDQGADTQYFGPGTRLTVL.

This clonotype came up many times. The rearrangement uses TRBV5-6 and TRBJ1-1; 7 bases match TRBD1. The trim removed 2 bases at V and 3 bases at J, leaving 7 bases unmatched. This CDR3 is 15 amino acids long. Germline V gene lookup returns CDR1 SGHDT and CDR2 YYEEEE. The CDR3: CASSFRGAGYTEAFF. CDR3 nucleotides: TGTGCCAGCAGCTTCAGGGGGGCGGGGTACACTGAAGCTTTCTTT.

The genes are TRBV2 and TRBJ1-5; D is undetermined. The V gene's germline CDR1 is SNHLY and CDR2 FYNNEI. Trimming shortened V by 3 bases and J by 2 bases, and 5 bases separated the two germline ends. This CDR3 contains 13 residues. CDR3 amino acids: CASSDQGNQPQHF. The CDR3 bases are TGTGCCAGCAGTGACCAGGGCAATCAGCCCCAGCATTTT.

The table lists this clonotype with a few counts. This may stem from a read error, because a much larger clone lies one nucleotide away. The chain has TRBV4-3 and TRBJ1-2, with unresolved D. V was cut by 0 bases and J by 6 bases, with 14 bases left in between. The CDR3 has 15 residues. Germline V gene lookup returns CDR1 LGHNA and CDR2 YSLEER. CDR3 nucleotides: TGCGCCAGCAGCCAAGATGCACGGGCAGGTGATGGCTACACCTTC. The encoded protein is CASSQDARAGDGYTF.

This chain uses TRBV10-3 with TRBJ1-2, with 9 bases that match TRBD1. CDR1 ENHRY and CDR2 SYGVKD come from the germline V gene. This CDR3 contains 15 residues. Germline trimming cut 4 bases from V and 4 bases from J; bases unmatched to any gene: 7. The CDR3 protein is CAISGATGGSYGYTF. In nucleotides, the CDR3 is TGTGCCATCAGTGGGGCGACAGGGGGTAGCTATGGCTACACCTTC.

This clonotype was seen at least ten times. The CDR3 nucleotides read TGCAGCGGTACCGTCTCTGGAAACACCATATATTTT. Amino acid sequence: CSGTVSGNTIYF. The chain is built from TRBV29-1 and TRBJ1-3; D gene uncertain. CDR3 length: 12 amino acids. V was clipped by 7 bases and J by 0 bases, with 7 bases between them. Germline-derived CDR1 and CDR2 are SQVTM and ANQGSEA.

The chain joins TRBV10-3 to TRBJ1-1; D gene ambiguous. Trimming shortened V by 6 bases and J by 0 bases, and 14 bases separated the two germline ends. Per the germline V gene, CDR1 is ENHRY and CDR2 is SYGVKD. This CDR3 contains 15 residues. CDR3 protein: CAIRPKDGLNTEAFF. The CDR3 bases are TGTGCCATCAGACCCAAAGACGGGTTGAACACTGAAGCTTTCTTT.

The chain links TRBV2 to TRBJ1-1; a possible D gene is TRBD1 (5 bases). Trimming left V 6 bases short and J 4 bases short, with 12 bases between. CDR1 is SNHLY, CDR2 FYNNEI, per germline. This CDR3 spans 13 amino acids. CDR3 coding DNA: TGTGCCAGCAGCGCTGGGACCTCCACTGAAGCTTTCTTT. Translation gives CASSAGTSTEAFF.

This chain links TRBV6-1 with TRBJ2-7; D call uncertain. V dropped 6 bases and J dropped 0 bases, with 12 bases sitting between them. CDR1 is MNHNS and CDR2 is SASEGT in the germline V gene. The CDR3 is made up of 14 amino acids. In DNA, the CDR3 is TGTGCCAGCAGCCAAGGACCGTACTCCTACGAGCAGTACTTC. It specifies CASSQGPYSYEQYF.

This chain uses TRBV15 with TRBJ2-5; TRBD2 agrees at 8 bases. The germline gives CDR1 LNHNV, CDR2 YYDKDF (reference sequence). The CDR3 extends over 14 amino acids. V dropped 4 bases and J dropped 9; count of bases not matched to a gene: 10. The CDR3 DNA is TGTGCCACCAGCACACGTCTAGCGGGCAAGGCCCAGTACTTC. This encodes CATSTRLAGKAQYF.